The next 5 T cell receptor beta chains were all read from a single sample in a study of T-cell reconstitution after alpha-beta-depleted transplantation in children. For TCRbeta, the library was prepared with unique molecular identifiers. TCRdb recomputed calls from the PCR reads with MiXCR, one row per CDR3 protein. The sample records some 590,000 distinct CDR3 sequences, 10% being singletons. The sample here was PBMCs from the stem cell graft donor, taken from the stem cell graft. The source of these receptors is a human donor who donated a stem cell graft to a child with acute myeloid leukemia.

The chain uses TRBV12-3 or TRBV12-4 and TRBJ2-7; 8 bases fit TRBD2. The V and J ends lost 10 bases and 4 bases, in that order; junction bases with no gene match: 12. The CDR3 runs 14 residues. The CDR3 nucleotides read TGTGCCACCCTTAAATCCCCTAGCGGGTACGAGCAGTACTTC. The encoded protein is CATLKSPSGYEQYF.

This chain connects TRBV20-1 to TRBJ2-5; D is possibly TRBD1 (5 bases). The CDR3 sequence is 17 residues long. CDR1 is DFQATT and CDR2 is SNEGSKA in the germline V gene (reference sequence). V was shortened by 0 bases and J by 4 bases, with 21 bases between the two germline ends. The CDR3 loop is CSARDLIRTRHLETQYF. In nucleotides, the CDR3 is TGCAGTGCTAGAGACCTCATTCGGACAAGGCATTTAGAGACCCAGTACTTC.

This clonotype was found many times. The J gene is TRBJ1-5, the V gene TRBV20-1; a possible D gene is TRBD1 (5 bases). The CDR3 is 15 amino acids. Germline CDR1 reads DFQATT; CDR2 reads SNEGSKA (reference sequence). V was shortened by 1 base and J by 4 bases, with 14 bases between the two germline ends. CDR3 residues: CSARGGAVRNQPQHF. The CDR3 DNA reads TGCAGTGCTAGAGGAGGGGCTGTTAGGAATCAGCCCCAGCATTTT.

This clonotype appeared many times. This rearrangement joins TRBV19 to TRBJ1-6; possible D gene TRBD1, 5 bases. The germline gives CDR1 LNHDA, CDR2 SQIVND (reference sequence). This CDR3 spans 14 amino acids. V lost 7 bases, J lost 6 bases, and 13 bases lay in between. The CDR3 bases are TGTGCCAGTAAATCCACAGGAGTTAATTCACCCCTCCACTTT. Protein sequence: CASKSTGVNSPLHF.

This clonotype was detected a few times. The CDR3 sequence is CSARDGRDFTYEQYF. CDR3 nucleotide sequence: TGCAGTGCTAGAGATGGCCGAGACTTTACATACGAGCAGTACTTC. The V gene is TRBV20-1, the J gene TRBJ2-7; no firm D call. The V end was cut by 0 bases, the J end by 4 bases, with 16 bases between. Germline V CDR1 and CDR2: DFQATT, SNEGSKA (reference sequence). CDR3 length: 15 residues.